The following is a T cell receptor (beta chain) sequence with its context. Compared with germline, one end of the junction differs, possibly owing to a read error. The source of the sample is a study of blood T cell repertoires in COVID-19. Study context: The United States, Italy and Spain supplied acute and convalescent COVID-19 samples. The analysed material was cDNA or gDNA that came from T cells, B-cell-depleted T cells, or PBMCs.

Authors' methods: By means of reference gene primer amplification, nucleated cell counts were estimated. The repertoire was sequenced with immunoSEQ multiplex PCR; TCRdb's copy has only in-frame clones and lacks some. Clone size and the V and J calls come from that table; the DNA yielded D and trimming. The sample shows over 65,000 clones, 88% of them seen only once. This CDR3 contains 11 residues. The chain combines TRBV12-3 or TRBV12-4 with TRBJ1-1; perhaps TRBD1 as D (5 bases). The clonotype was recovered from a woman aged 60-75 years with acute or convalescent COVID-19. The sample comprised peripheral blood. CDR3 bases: TGTGCCAGCAGTTTAAGGGGTGAATCTTTCTTT. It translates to CASSLRGESFF.